The 23 T cell receptor beta chains listed next were all sequenced from one sample in a study of T cells in Graves' hyperthyroidism and ophthalmopathy. TCR beta CDR3 regions were amplified from RNA. TCR CDR3 underwent first-round RT-PCR with the HTBI primer set. In TCRdb, the multiplex PCR reads were re-called with MiXCR into one record per CDR3 protein. The sample lists around 420,000 distinct CDR3 sequences, approximately 14% occurring once. Sequencing used blood. The source is a woman younger than 35 with Graves' hyperthyroidism.

Many counts were recorded for this clonotype. The chain joins TRBV28 to TRBJ2-7, with D hard to call. Germline V gene sequence: CDR1 MDHEN, CDR2 SYDVKM. The CDR3 loop spans 17 amino acids. The V end lost 2 bases, the J end lost 2 bases, and 19 bases lay between the germline ends. The CDR3 region is CASSLTSTMTRAYEQYF. CDR3 sequence (DNA): TGTGCCAGCAGTTTAACCTCGACGATGACAAGGGCCTACGAGCAGTACTTC.

This clonotype was counted ten times or more. The chain recombines TRBV12-3 or TRBV12-4 with TRBJ1-6, with 7 nucleotides matching TRBD1. CDR3 length: 15 residues. V was clipped by 6 bases and J by 7 bases; unmatched bases: 9. The chain's CDR3 is CASSPSGTANSPLHF. The CDR3, as DNA: TGTGCCAGCAGCCCATCCGGGACAGCCAATTCACCCCTCCACTTT.

The J gene is TRBJ1-4, the V gene TRBV2; no clear D gene. CDR3 length equals 14 residues. The V and J ends lost 3 bases and 8 bases respectively, with 13 bases between them. The V gene's germline CDR1 is SNHLY and CDR2 FYNNEI. This CDR3 reads CASSERKLGEKLFF. CDR3 in DNA: TGTGCCAGCAGTGAGCGAAAACTCGGGGAAAAACTGTTTTTT. Variable domain in full (rest from reference TRBV2 and TRBJ1-4): EPEVTQTPSHQVTQMGQEVILRCVPISNHLYFYWYRQILGQKVEFLVSFYNNEISEKSEIFDDQFSVERPDGSNFTLKIRSTKLEDSAMYFCASSERKLGEKLFFGSGTQLSVL.

This clonotype was observed at least ten times. The genes are TRBV6-6 and TRBJ1-2, with no clear D. CDR3 length: 14 residues. Per the germline V gene, CDR1 is MNHNY and CDR2 is SVGAGI (reference sequence). Trimming left V 0 bases short and J 2 bases short, with 7 bases between. CDR3 nucleotides: TGTGCCAGCAGTTACTCGCTGATCAACTATGGCTACACCTTC. Its translation: CASSYSLINYGYTF.

The genes are TRBV7-6 and TRBJ2-5; 12 bases fit TRBD1. The length of the CDR3 is 16 residues. Per germline, CDR1 SGHVS and CDR2 FNYEAQ. V dropped 5 bases and J dropped 5; count of bases not matched to a gene: 9. The CDR3 DNA is TGTGCCAGCAGCCTCGGGACAGGGGGCTTGGGGGAGACCCAGTACTTC. Residues: CASSLGTGGLGETQYF.

This clonotype occurred many times. V is TRBV28 and J is TRBJ2-1; D is ambiguous. V was pared by 8 bases and J by 0 bases, with 11 bases between. Germline V gene data show CDR1 as MDHEN and CDR2 as SYDVKM. This CDR3 has 14 residues. The CDR3 sequence: CASHGLSSYNEQFF. In nucleotides, the CDR3 is TGTGCCAGCCACGGGCTTAGCTCCTACAATGAGCAGTTCTTC.

This clonotype has at least ten counts. The chain couples TRBV27 to TRBJ1-1; weak D call: TRBD1 (5 bases). CDR1 MNHEY and CDR2 SMNVEV come from the germline V gene (reference sequence). This CDR3 comprises 12 residues. Trimming shortened V by 6 bases and J by 4 bases, and 9 bases separated the two germline ends. The CDR3 spells CASRGVGTEAFF. As DNA, the CDR3 is TGTGCCAGCAGAGGGGTGGGCACTGAAGCTTTCTTT.

The chain combines TRBV7-9 with TRBJ2-3, with TRBD1 as a possible D gene (8 bases). Germline lookup yields CDR1 SEHNR and CDR2 FQNEAQ (reference sequence). This CDR3 comprises 15 residues. Trimming took 5 bases from V and 0 from J, leaving 12 bases between them. CDR3 protein: CASSQQGGSTDTQYF. The CDR3 bases are TGTGCCAGCAGCCAACAGGGGGGGAGCACAGATACGCAGTATTTT. Looking up the rest from reference TRBV7-9 and TRBJ2-3 gives the full variable domain: DTGVSQNPRHKITKRGQNVTFRCDPISEHNRLYWYRQTLGQGPEFLTYFQNEAQLEKSRLLSDRFSAERPKGSFSTLEIQRTEQGDSAMYLCASSQQGGSTDTQYFGPGTRLTVL.

This clonotype was detected ten times or more. V usage is TRBV2 and J usage is TRBJ1-2; possibly TRBD1 for D (6 bases). The CDR3 extends over 14 amino acids. Germline V gene data show CDR1 as SNHLY and CDR2 as FYNNEI. V lost 5 bases and J 4 bases, leaving 14 bases between the germline ends. CDR3 residues: CASSTVRDTYGYTF. DNA for the CDR3: TGTGCCAGCAGTACAGTCCGGGACACCTATGGCTACACCTTC.

Concerning this clonotype itself: A much larger clone differs by one base, so this may be a read error. CDR3 region: CASSLPPGSGANVPTF. The DNA for the CDR3 is TGTGCCAGCAGCTTACCCCCGGGGTCTGGGGCCAACGTCCCGACTTTC. The V and J genes are TRBV11-2 and TRBJ2-6, with D perhaps assigned TRBD1 or TRBD2 (5 bases each). The CDR3 spans 16 residues. Germline V gene data show CDR1 as SGHAT and CDR2 as FQNNGV.

This clonotype was seen at least ten times. The chain recombines TRBV6-5 with TRBJ1-1; no clear D gene. The V gene's germline CDR1 is MNHEY and CDR2 SVGAGI. The CDR3 is 14 amino acids. The V end lost 0 bases, the J end lost 0 bases, and 5 bases lay between the germline ends. CDR3 region: CASSYSAMNTEAFF. CDR3 sequence (DNA): TGTGCCAGCAGTTACTCGGCAATGAACACTGAAGCTTTCTTT.

This clonotype was counted at least ten times. The V gene is TRBV11-3, the J gene TRBJ2-2; D might be TRBD2 (6 bases). Germline V lookup: CDR1 SGHNT, CDR2 YENEEA. The CDR3 loop spans 14 amino acids. Deletions cut 8 bases from V and 8 bases from J, with 18 bases between. The CDR3 nucleotides read TGTGCCAGCTCTGGGACTGGGCACGCTGGGGAGCTGTTTTTT. Translating it yields CASSGTGHAGELFF.

This clonotype has just a few counts. This sequence joins TRBV3-1 and TRBJ2-7; 8 nucleotides align to TRBD2. The germline V gene has CDR1 LGHDT and CDR2 YNNKEL (reference sequence). V shed 5 bases and J 0 bases; nucleotides not matched to a gene: 3. The CDR3 has 14 residues. CDR3 residues: CASSSTSASYEQYF. Written as DNA, the CDR3 is TGTGCCAGCAGCTCGACTAGCGCCTCCTACGAGCAGTACTTC.

The table lists this clonotype with a few counts. This clone may be a read error of a much larger clone one base away. The chain recombines TRBV28 with TRBJ1-1; D is unresolved. CDR3 length: 11 amino acids. The V end lost 7 bases, the J end lost 6 bases, and 9 bases lay between the germline ends. Germline lookup yields CDR1 MDHEN and CDR2 SYDVKM. This CDR3 reads CASNRNSEAFF. The CDR3 DNA sequence: TGTGCCAGCAATCGCAACTCTGAAGCTTTCTTT.

This clonotype was seen ten or more times. The rearrangement joins TRBV6-5 to TRBJ1-5; weak D call: TRBD1 (6 bases). Trimming pared 2 bases from V and 2 bases from J, leaving 13 bases between. The germline gives CDR1 MNHEY, CDR2 SVGAGI. CDR3 size: 16 residues. The CDR3 nucleotides read TGTGCCAGCAGTTACGTAAAGGGGGGAGGCAATCAGCCCCAGCATTTT. It translates to CASSYVKGGGNQPQHF.

The J gene is TRBJ1-4, the V gene TRBV5-1; TRBD1 might be the D (6 bases). The CDR3 length is 15 residues. Trimming left V 0 bases short and J 8 bases short, with 14 bases between. Germline-derived CDR1 and CDR2 are SGHRS and YFSETQ. CDR3 loop: CASSLEGGPREKLFF. CDR3 nucleotide sequence: TGCGCCAGCAGCTTGGAGGGGGGCCCTCGGGAAAAACTGTTTTTT.

The genes are TRBV5-1 and TRBJ2-5, with D tentatively TRBD1 (5 bases). V dropped 4 bases and J dropped 2 bases, with 12 bases sitting between them. Germline V gene lookup returns CDR1 SGHRS and CDR2 YFSETQ. This CDR3 has 14 residues. CDR3 sequence: CASSLTALQETQYF. The DNA of the CDR3 is TGCGCCAGCAGCCTGACAGCGCTACAAGAGACCCAGTACTTC.

Concerning this clonotype itself: One end of the junction does not line up with germline, which may come from a read error. J is TRBJ2-6 and V is TRBV9; 7 bases align to TRBD1. Germline CDR1 and CDR2: SGDLS and YYNGEE. The CDR3 covers 18 residues. CDR3 sequence reads: CVSSAAGTASSGANVLTF. The CDR3 DNA follows: TGTGTCAGCAGCGCGGCCGGGACAGCCAGCTCTGGGGCCAACGTCCTGACTTTC.

This clonotype was counted at least ten times. V gene TRBV6-1 combines with J gene TRBJ2-2, with 8 bases fitting TRBD2. Germline V gene sequence: CDR1 MNHNS, CDR2 SASEGT. The V segment lost 6 bases and the J segment 5 bases; nucleotides outside the gene matches: 5. The length of the CDR3 is 14 residues. The CDR3 loop is CASRRTSITGELFF. CDR3 DNA sequence: TGTGCCAGCAGGAGGACTAGCATAACCGGGGAGCTGTTTTTT.

This chain joins TRBV6-1 and TRBJ2-7, with no clear D. The germline CDR1 and CDR2 sequences are MNHNS and SASEGT. Trimming took 5 bases from V and 7 from J, leaving 9 bases between them. This CDR3 has 11 residues. The DNA for the CDR3 is TGTGCCAGCAGTCCTTCGGGTGAGCAGTACTTC. Translating it yields CASSPSGEQYF.

The V and J genes are TRBV28 and TRBJ1-3; the D gene is possibly TRBD1 (6 bases). Germline CDR1 is MDHEN and CDR2 is SYDVKM. V lost 5 bases and J lost 0, with 20 bases in between. The CDR3 consists of 18 residues. The CDR3 DNA reads as TGTGCCAGCAGTCCCTTGGGGGGGGCTGTGAGCTCTGGAAACACCATATATTTT. Its translation: CASSPLGGAVSSGNTIYF.

The rearrangement links TRBV2 to TRBJ2-2; 12 positions agree with TRBD2. This CDR3 contains 16 residues. V trimming: 6 bases; J trimming: 6 bases; junction bases outside the gene matches: 8. Germline V gene lookup returns CDR1 SNHLY and CDR2 FYNNEI. CDR3 region: CASRGRLAGDPGELFF. The CDR3 region has the DNA TGTGCCAGCAGGGGAAGACTAGCGGGAGATCCCGGGGAGCTGTTTTTT. Drawing the rest from reference TRBV2 and TRBJ2-2, the complete variable domain is EPEVTQTPSHQVTQMGQEVILRCVPISNHLYFYWYRQILGQKVEFLVSFYNNEISEKSEIFDDQFSVERPDGSNFTLKIRSTKLEDSAMYFCASRGRLAGDPGELFFGEGSRLTVL.

The chain joins TRBV19 to TRBJ2-2; 9 positions match TRBD2. Trimming cost V 6 bases and J 1 base; bases outside gene matches: 9. The CDR3 extends over 17 amino acids. In germline, CDR1 is LNHDA, CDR2 SQIVND (reference sequence). The CDR3 DNA follows: TGTGCCAGTAGCCCCCTCCCAGCGGGAGGGAACACCGGGGAGCTGTTTTTT. The encoded protein is CASSPLPAGGNTGELFF.